Included here is one TCR beta chain sequence, with context. Its target is not known. The PCR was carried out with 60 Vbeta primers and 13 Jbeta primers. Repertoires were generated with immunoSEQ multiplex PCR, while TCRdb's copy carries only in-frame clones and drops some. The sample contains over 150,000 clones, 84% of which appear only once. This sample was taken from a study of cytomegalovirus exposure and HLA in healthy donors. Findings and limits, study-wide: Excluded were some V segments that proved indistinguishable, including TRBV6-2 and TRBV6-3. A later analysis showed HLA-associated TCR beta chains outstripping equally common others in clonal expansion.

The CDR3 sequence is 15 residues long. Trimming removed 4 bases from V and 2 bases from J, with 16 bases in between. In germline, CDR1 is SGDLS, CDR2 YYNGEE. This sequence originates from a girl aged 5 to 17 in good health and CMV-seropositive. The sequencing sample was made of PBMCs. The chain has TRBV9 and TRBJ2-7; D possibly corresponds to TRBD1 (6 bases). The CDR3 region has the DNA TGTGCCAGCAGCCTCACGCAGGGGCCCACCTACGAGCAGTACTTC. As protein: CASSLTQGPTYEQYF.